These 30 T cell receptor beta chains came from one sample sequenced in a study of T cells after posttransplantation cyclophosphamide. Clones were read by immunoSEQ multiplex PCR, and TCRdb kept only the in-frame ones, dropping some. The sample gives around 20,000 clones, roughly 98% of which show up once; 0.16% is in the top ten. The naive gate required viable CD3+CD4+ or CD3+CD8+ cells with CCR7+CD45RA+CD45RO-CD95-CD27+CD28+ phenotype. Sequenced: naive CD4+ T cells sorted from PBMCs. These receptors were collected from a man aged 35-49 years in good health, CMV-negative, and a related stem cell transplant donor.

The gene calls are TRBV2 and TRBJ2-3; D remains unclear. Germline CDR1 and CDR2: SNHLY and FYNNEI. The germline V and J ends were trimmed by 0 bases and 0 bases, with 4 bases remaining between them. The CDR3 consists of 14 residues. CDR3 DNA sequence: TGTGCCAGCAGTGAAGCGTCTAGCACAGATACGCAGTATTTT. Encoded protein: CASSEASSTDTQYF.

This rearrangement joins TRBV4-1 to TRBJ2-1, with 12 nucleotides matching TRBD2. Germline V gene data show CDR1 as MGHRA and CDR2 as YSYEKL. The junction had 9 bases not matched to a gene; V was cut back by 4 bases and J by 8 bases. There are 16 residues in the CDR3. DNA of the CDR3: TGCGCCAGCAGCCCGAGACTAGCGGGAGAGGTCTATGAGCAGTTCTTC. Its protein is CASSPRLAGEVYEQFF.

The chain is built from TRBV6-5 and TRBJ1-2; 8 nucleotides align to TRBD1. This CDR3 is built from 13 residues. Trimming cost V 6 bases and J 7 bases; bases outside gene matches: 7. The germline gives CDR1 MNHEY, CDR2 SVGAGI. The CDR3 DNA follows: TGTGCCAGCAGGCAGGACAGGGCGTCTGGCTACACCTTC. It encodes CASRQDRASGYTF.

This clone was recorded a few times. DNA of the CDR3: TGTGCCAGCAGGAAGAACAAGGCCGACAGAGGAAACACCATATATTTT. Amino acids: CASRKNKADRGNTIYF. The J gene is TRBJ1-3, the V gene TRBV21-1; the table's D call, TRBD1, has no DNA check behind it. TRBV21-1 is an annotated pseudogene. The CDR3 has 16 amino acids.

Of note for this clone: A read error may produce the germline difference seen at one junction end. The V call is TRBV29-1, the J call TRBJ1-1, with D hard to call. The germline gives CDR1 SQVTM, CDR2 ANQGSEA. The CDR3 runs to 12 residues. The CDR3 DNA sequence: TGCAGCGTTGACCCCTCAATCCACTATTCCGCTTTT. Amino acids: CSVDPSIHYSAF.

V usage is TRBV5-6 and J usage is TRBJ2-3; 12 positions agree with TRBD1. This CDR3 spans 17 amino acids. The junction had 8 bases not matched to a gene; V was cut back by 5 bases and J by 1 base. Germline V gene data show CDR1 as SGHDT and CDR2 as YYEEEE. CDR3 residues: CASSFTGTGGGTDTQYF. CDR3 bases: TGTGCCAGCAGTTTCACCGGGACAGGGGGCGGCACAGATACGCAGTATTTT.

This rearrangement joins TRBV2 to TRBJ2-5; TRBD1 agrees at 8 bases. CDR1 and CDR2 from the germline V gene are SNHLY and FYNNEI. The junction had 11 bases not matched to a gene; V was cut back by 0 bases and J by 5 bases. The CDR3 is made up of 17 amino acids. CDR3 sequence (DNA): TGTGCCAGCAGTGAAGCGCCTCCCAGGGGGCTAGGGGAGACCCAGTACTTC. This gives the protein CASSEAPPRGLGETQYF.

The CDR3 reads CASSSFYRGGTYEQYF. CDR3 bases: TGTGCCAGCAGTTCTTTCTATCGAGGCGGCACCTACGAGCAGTACTTC. The V gene is TRBV28, the J gene TRBJ2-7; D is unresolved. The germline CDR1 and CDR2 sequences are MDHEN and SYDVKM. V shed 4 bases and J shed 2 bases, with 18 bases lying between them. This CDR3 contains 16 residues.

This chain uses TRBV5-1 with TRBJ2-2, with D perhaps matching TRBD1 (6 bases). From germline, CDR1 is SGHRS and CDR2 YFSETQ. V was cut by 3 bases and J by 5 bases, with 11 bases left in between. The CDR3 sequence is 14 residues long. The chain's CDR3 is CASSSDRRTGELFF. For the CDR3, the DNA is TGCGCCAGCAGCTCCGACAGGAGAACCGGGGAGCTGTTTTTT.

The chain combines TRBV2 with TRBJ2-3; 7 nucleotides agree with TRBD1. The CDR3 runs to 14 residues. The V and J ends lost 5 bases and 3 bases, in that order; junction bases with no gene match: 5. CDR1 is SNHLY and CDR2 is FYNNEI in the germline V gene. In nucleotides, the CDR3 is TGTGCCAGCAGTCCAGACAGGGCGACAGATACGCAGTATTTT. Encoded protein: CASSPDRATDTQYF.

The chain carries TRBV18 and TRBJ2-7; 10 nucleotides align to TRBD1. V was pared by 3 bases and J by 1 base, with 6 bases of the junction left unmatched. Germline V lookup: CDR1 KGHSH, CDR2 LQKENI. The CDR3 runs to 16 residues. The CDR3 loop reads CASSPPWGQGSYEQYF. CDR3 in DNA: TGTGCCAGCTCACCTCCGTGGGGACAGGGGTCCTACGAGCAGTACTTC.

Here the CDR3 reads CASSPITEAFF. The DNA of the CDR3 is TGTGCCAGCAGTCCCATCACTGAAGCTTTCTTT. The chain recombines TRBV28 with TRBJ1-1; D is unclear. With 5 bases removed from V and 4 bases from J, the gap between germline ends came to 5 bases. The germline gives CDR1 MDHEN, CDR2 SYDVKM. The CDR3 contains 11 residues. The whole variable domain, remainder taken from reference TRBV28 and TRBJ1-1, is DVKVTQSSRYLVKRTGEKVFLECVQDMDHENMFWYRQDPGLGLRLIYFSYDVKMKEKGDIPEGYSVSREKKERFSLILESASTNQTSMYLCASSPITEAFFGQGTRLTVV.

The rearrangement links TRBV5-1 to TRBJ2-3; 8 positions match TRBD2. CDR1 SGHRS and CDR2 YFSETQ come from the germline V gene. The CDR3 sequence is 16 residues long. Trimming removed 0 bases from V and 2 bases from J; junction bases left unmatched: 5. The DNA for the CDR3 is TGCGCCAGCAGCTTGGGTAGCGGGACCATCACAGATACGCAGTATTTT. Its protein is CASSLGSGTITDTQYF.

The CDR3 protein is CTSLPLAGGPGGEQYF. The CDR3 DNA sequence: TGCACCAGCTTACCCCTAGCGGGAGGCCCTGGGGGGGAGCAGTACTTC. The rearrangement links TRBV1 to TRBJ2-5; the table gives TRBD2 as D, unverified against the DNA. TRBV1 has pseudogene status. The CDR3 contains 16 residues.

This chain uses TRBV19 with TRBJ1-5; D might be TRBD1 (5 bases). CDR1 LNHDA and CDR2 SQIVND come from the germline V gene (reference sequence). The CDR3 is 16 amino acids. Trimming stripped 4 bases from V and 0 bases from J, with 13 bases between. CDR3 in amino acids: CASSTPRGFSNQPQHF. In DNA, the CDR3 is TGTGCCAGTAGTACCCCCCGGGGGTTTAGCAATCAGCCCCAGCATTTT.

The chain combines TRBV23-1 with TRBJ1-1, with D maybe TRBD1 (5 bases). TRBV23-1 is marked as an open reading frame, function uncertain. The CDR3 consists of 18 residues. Trimming stripped 5 bases from V and 1 base from J, with 23 bases between. The CDR3 DNA is TGCGCCAGCAGTACTACCCGCACACGGGGGTGTGAGAACACTGAAGCTTTCTTT. Encoded protein: CASSTTRTRGCENTEAFF.

V gene TRBV11-3 combines with J gene TRBJ2-7; possible D gene TRBD1, 6 bases. V shed 5 bases and J shed 5 bases, with 19 bases lying between them. Germline values: CDR1 SGHNT, CDR2 YENEEA. This CDR3 comprises 15 residues. The chain's CDR3 is CASSQRAGDVHEQYF. CDR3 bases: TGTGCCAGCAGCCAGAGGGCAGGGGACGTCCACGAGCAGTACTTC. The whole variable domain, filled in from reference TRBV11-3 and TRBJ2-7, reads EAGVVQSPRYKIIEKKQPVAFWCNPISGHNTLYWYLQNLGQGPELLIRYENEEAVDDSQLPKDRFSAERLKGVDSTLKIQPAELGDSAVYLCASSQRAGDVHEQYFGPGTRLTVT.

This chain links TRBV28 with TRBJ1-5, with unresolved D. Germline V gives CDR1 MDHEN, CDR2 SYDVKM. V dropped 5 bases and J dropped 0 bases, with 8 bases sitting between them. This CDR3 region has 14 residues. The CDR3 nucleotides read TGTGCCAGCAGTCTTAGTAATAGCAATCAGCCCCAGCATTTT. Its translation: CASSLSNSNQPQHF.

The V call is TRBV6-5, the J call TRBJ2-2; the match to TRBD1 covers 9 bases. This CDR3 has 15 amino acids. J was trimmed by 1 base and V by 4 bases; bases with no gene match: 1. The germline CDR1 and CDR2 sequences are MNHEY and SVGAGI. CDR3 residues: CASSWGQGNTGELFF. The CDR3 DNA reads TGTGCCAGCAGTTGGGGACAGGGGAACACCGGGGAGCTGTTTTTT.

With regard to this clone: Other DNA sequences in the same sample also yield this CDR3. The V and J genes are TRBV4-2 and TRBJ2-4, with 9 positions matching TRBD2. This CDR3 has 13 residues. V trimming: 1 base; J trimming: 13 bases; junction bases outside the gene matches: 5. Looked up from germline, CDR1 is LGHNA and CDR2 is YNFKEQ. The CDR3 is CASSQGRGGIQYF. CDR3 bases: TGTGCCAGCAGCCAAGGGCGGGGGGGCATCCAGTACTTC.

The V and J genes are TRBV5-1 and TRBJ2-1; D might be TRBD2 (5 bases). Germline lookup yields CDR1 SGHRS and CDR2 YFSETQ. V lost 5 bases and J 4 bases, leaving 16 bases between the germline ends. This CDR3 region has 15 residues. CDR3 sequence reads: CASRPGSSVYNEQFF. CDR3 in DNA: TGCGCCAGCAGACCGGGGAGCAGCGTTTACAATGAGCAGTTCTTC. Looking up the rest from reference TRBV5-1 and TRBJ2-1 gives the full variable domain: KAGVTQTPRYLIKTRGQQVTLSCSPISGHRSVSWYQQTPGQGLQFLFEYFSETQRNKGNFPGRFSGRQFSNSRSEMNVSTLELGDSALYLCASRPGSSVYNEQFFGPGTRLTVL.

The rearrangement links TRBV30 to TRBJ2-1, with TRBD2 matching 10 bases. Germline CDR1 is GTSNPN and CDR2 is SVGIG (reference sequence). V shed 5 bases, J shed 2 bases, and the junction held 6 bases outside the gene matches. The CDR3 contains 15 residues. CDR3 nucleotides: TGTGCCTGGTTTCCTAGCGGGAGTCCCTACAATGAGCAGTTCTTC. Protein product: CAWFPSGSPYNEQFF.

CDR3 DNA: TGCAGTGCTAGAGTCGGGGAGCAGTTCTTC. It translates to CSARVGEQFF. The rearrangement links TRBV20-1 to TRBJ2-1, with D unresolved. The CDR3 loop spans 10 amino acids. Germline lookup yields CDR1 DFQATT and CDR2 SNEGSKA (reference sequence). Trimming removed 1 base at V and 10 bases at J, with 5 bases between.

This chain connects TRBV5-8 to TRBJ2-7; 7 positions agree with TRBD1. J gave up 3 bases and V 5 bases, and 5 bases lay outside the gene matches. Germline V gene sequence: CDR1 SGHTS, CDR2 YDEGEE. CDR3 length: 13 residues. The CDR3 DNA is TGTGCCAGCAGTGGGACAGCAGTCTACGAGCAGTACTTC. Amino acids: CASSGTAVYEQYF.

This clone was detected once. The chain carries TRBV30 and TRBJ1-2, with D perhaps matching TRBD1 (5 bases). Germline V gene sequence: CDR1 GTSNPN, CDR2 SVGIG (reference sequence). Between the trimmed V and J ends, which lost 3 bases and 1 base, there was a span of 12 bases. The CDR3 totals 14 residues. The CDR3 loop reads CAWSRQISNYGYTF. The CDR3 bases are TGTGCCTGGAGCCGACAGATTAGTAACTATGGCTACACCTTC. The complete variable domain, with remaining parts taken from reference TRBV30 and TRBJ1-2, reads SQTIHQWPATLVQPVGSPLSLECTVEGTSNPNLYWYRQAAGRGLQLLFYSVGIGQISSEVPQNLSASRPQDRQFILSSKKLLLSDSGFYLCAWSRQISNYGYTFGSGTRLTVV.

The sample holds one count of this clone. V gene TRBV10-2 combines with J gene TRBJ2-4; 9 bases are a match to TRBD2. The germline V gene encodes CDR1 WSHSY and CDR2 SAAADI. J lost 0 bases, V lost 4 bases, and 4 bases had no gene match. The CDR3 has 16 residues. CDR3 protein: CASSGLAGVAKNIQYF. The CDR3 coding sequence is TGCGCCAGCAGTGGTTTAGCGGGGGTAGCCAAAAACATTCAGTACTTC.

This chain connects TRBV7-3 to TRBJ2-2; 9 nucleotides match TRBD1. Per germline, CDR1 SGHTA and CDR2 FQGTGA. The CDR3 length is 16 residues. Trimming at V came to 5 bases and at J to 2 bases, leaving 6 bases not matched to a gene. The CDR3 loop is CASSPTGGPNTGELFF. CDR3 DNA sequence: TGTGCCAGCAGCCCTACAGGGGGCCCCAACACCGGGGAGCTGTTTTTT.

The V gene is TRBV5-1, the J gene TRBJ2-3; 10 bases line up with TRBD2. Unmatched junction bases numbered 3, after V lost 4 bases and J lost 1 base. The CDR3 extends over 15 amino acids. CDR1 and CDR2 from the germline V gene are SGHRS and YFSETQ. This CDR3 is CASSPGTSGTDTQYF. The CDR3 DNA sequence: TGCGCCAGCAGCCCCGGGACTAGCGGCACAGATACGCAGTATTTT.

The chain employs TRBV19 and TRBJ2-2; 8 positions agree with TRBD1. V lost 3 bases to trimming and J lost 7 bases; unmatched junction nucleotides: 7. The CDR3 spans 15 residues. The germline CDR1 and CDR2 sequences are LNHDA and SQIVND (reference sequence). The CDR3 nucleotides read TGTGCCAGTAGTATCGGACAGGGCTTGGTCGGGGAGCTGTTTTTT. Its translation is CASSIGQGLVGELFF.

The chain combines TRBV28 with TRBJ1-1, with D unclear. CDR3 length equals 13 residues. V lost 3 bases to trimming and J lost 0 bases, with 5 bases between them. In germline, CDR1 is MDHEN, CDR2 SYDVKM. CDR3 region: CASSFTMNTEAFF. The CDR3 DNA is TGTGCCAGCAGTTTTACTATGAACACTGAAGCTTTCTTT.